Listed here is a single T cell receptor (beta chain). Its antigen remains unidentified. There are 15 residues in the CDR3. The V end lost 0 bases, the J end lost 0 bases, and 5 bases lay between the germline ends. CDR1 and CDR2 from the germline V gene are SGHTA and FQGNSA. This table comes from immunoSEQ multiplex PCR, and its TCRdb copy is limited to in-frame clones, with some not included. The table lists over 15,000 clones, around 86% of them singletons. This record comes from a study of T cells in localized non-small cell lung cancer. Whole-study results and caveats: Investigators sequenced only a single tumor region, leaving heterogeneity possible.

V usage is TRBV7-2 and J usage is TRBJ1-4, with D unclear. This TCR came from a female donor older than 55 with stage I lung adenocarcinoma. This specimen consisted of peripheral blood, obtained before any cancer treatment. CDR3 DNA sequence: TGTGCCAGCAGCTTAGCCCCATCAACTAATGAAAAACTGTTTTTT. It translates to CASSLAPSTNEKLFF.